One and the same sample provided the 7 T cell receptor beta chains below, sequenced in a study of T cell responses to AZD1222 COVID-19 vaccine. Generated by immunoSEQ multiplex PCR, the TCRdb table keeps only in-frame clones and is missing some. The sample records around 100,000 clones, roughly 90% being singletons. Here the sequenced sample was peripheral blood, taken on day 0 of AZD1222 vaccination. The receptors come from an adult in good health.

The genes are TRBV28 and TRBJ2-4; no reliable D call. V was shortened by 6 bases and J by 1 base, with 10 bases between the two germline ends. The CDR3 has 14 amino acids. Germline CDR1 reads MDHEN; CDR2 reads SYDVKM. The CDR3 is CASSARWAKNIQYF. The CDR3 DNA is TGTGCCAGCAGCGCGAGGTGGGCCAAAAACATTCAGTACTTC.

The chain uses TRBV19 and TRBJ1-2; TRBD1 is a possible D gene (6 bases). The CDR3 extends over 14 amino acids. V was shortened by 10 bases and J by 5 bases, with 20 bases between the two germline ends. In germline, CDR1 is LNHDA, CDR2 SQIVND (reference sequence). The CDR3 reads CATRASGAGYGYTF. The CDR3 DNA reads TGTGCCACGCGGGCGTCGGGGGCAGGGTATGGCTACACCTTC.

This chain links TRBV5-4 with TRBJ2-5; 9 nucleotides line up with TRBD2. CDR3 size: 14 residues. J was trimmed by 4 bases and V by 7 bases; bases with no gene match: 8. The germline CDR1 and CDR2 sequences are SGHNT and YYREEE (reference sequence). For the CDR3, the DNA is TGTGCCAGCGGCGAGGGACTAGCTACAGAGACCCAGTACTTC. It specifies CASGEGLATETQYF. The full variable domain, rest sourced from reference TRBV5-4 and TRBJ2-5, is ETGVTQSPTHLIKTRGQQVTLRCSSQSGHNTVSWYQQALGQGPQFIFQYYREEENGRGNFPPRFSGLQFPNYSSELNVNALELDDSALYLCASGEGLATETQYFGPGTRLLVL.

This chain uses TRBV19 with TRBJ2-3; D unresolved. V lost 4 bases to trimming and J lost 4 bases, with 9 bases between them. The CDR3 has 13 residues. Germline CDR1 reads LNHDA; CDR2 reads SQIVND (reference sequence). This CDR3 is CASSTSHPDTQYF. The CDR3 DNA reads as TGTGCCAGTAGTACCAGTCACCCAGATACGCAGTATTTT.

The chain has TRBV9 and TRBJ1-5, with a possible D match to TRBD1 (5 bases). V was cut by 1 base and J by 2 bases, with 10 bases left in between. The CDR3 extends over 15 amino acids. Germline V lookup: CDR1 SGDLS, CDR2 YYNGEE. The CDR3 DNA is TGTGCCAGCAGCGTATCATCGGGGGGCAATCAGCCCCAGCATTTT. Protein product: CASSVSSGGNQPQHF.

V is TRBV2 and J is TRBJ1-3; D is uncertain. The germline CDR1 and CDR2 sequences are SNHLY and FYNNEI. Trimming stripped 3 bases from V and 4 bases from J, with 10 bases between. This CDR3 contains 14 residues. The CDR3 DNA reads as TGTGCCAGCAGTGAGTTTGGGTCAGGAAACACCATATATTTT. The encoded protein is CASSEFGSGNTIYF.

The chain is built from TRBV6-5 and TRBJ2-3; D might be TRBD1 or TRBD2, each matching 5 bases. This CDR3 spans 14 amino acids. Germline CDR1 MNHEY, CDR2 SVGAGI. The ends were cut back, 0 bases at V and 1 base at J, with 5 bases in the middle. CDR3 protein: CASSYSGGTDTQYF. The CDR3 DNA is TGTGCCAGCAGTTACTCGGGGGGCACAGATACGCAGTATTTT.